This T cell receptor beta chain was captured by sequencing in a study of blood T cell repertoires in COVID-19. This CDR3 comprises 15 residues. V was trimmed by 7 bases and J by 5 bases, leaving 18 bases between them. CDR1 is LNHDA, CDR2 SQIVND, per germline (reference sequence). TCRdb's table, derived via immunoSEQ multiplex PCR, lists solely in-frame clones and lacks some. The table lists about 98,000 clones, about 81% of them singletons, with roughly 4.1% in the top ten. The V gene is TRBV19, the J gene TRBJ1-5, with TRBD1 as a possible D gene (5 bases). This sequence originates from a man between 60 and 70 years old with acute or convalescent COVID-19. What was sequenced was peripheral blood. CDR3 bases: TGTGCCAGTATGGCGAGAATGGGGCGGCATCAGCCCCAGCATTTT. Amino acid sequence: CASMARMGRHQPQHF.